The rows below give T cell receptor beta chains drawn from one sample of a study of shared clonotypes between healthy human individuals. Measured with immunoSEQ multiplex PCR; TCRdb has only the in-frame clones, and not every one. The sample has over 850,000 clones; around 82% are singletons. Material for sequencing was memory CD4+ T cells from PBMCs. These receptors originate from a man between 18 and 35 years old in good health. Some clones in this sample may be carry-over from other donors' samples. The CDR3 runs from the conserved cysteine through the conserved F or W. D genes are given only for firm matches. Part of the rows lack a size; the others show once, few, many or a class for expanded clones.

TRBV7-9	NA	TRBJ2-2	TRBD2	TGTGCCTGGGAGGGGATCATGGCCGGGGAGCTGTTTTTT	CAWEGIMAGELFF
TRBV7-8	NA	TRBJ1-2	NA	TGTGCCAGCAGCTTTGACAGGTTCATCACCTTC	CASSFDRFITF
TRBV7-8	NA	TRBJ1-1	NA	TGTGCCAGCAGCTTAGTGGGGGCGTGGGGAGGTAAGACTGAAGCTTTCTTT	CASSLVGAWGGKTEAFF
TRBV6-6	NA	TRBJ2-1	TRBD1	TGTGCCAGCAGTATATCCGGACAGGGATCGGGTGAGCAGTTCTTC	CASSISGQGSGEQFF
TRBV10-3	NA	TRBJ2-1	TRBD2	TGTGCCATCAGTGGAGCGGGAGGGTTGAATGAGCAGTTCTTC	CAISGAGGLNEQFF
TRBV27	NA	TRBJ1-5	NA	TGTGCCAGCAGTTATAATGCGGGAGGCAATCAGCCCCAGCATTTT	CASSYNAGGNQPQHF
TRBV13	NA	TRBJ2-7	TRBD2	TGTGCCAGCAGATTAGCCGGGACTAGGACCGAGCAGTACTTC	CASRLAGTRTEQYF
TRBV7-8	NA	TRBJ1-1	NA	TGTGCCAGCAGCAAGCTACAGAACACTGAAGCTTTCTTT	CASSKLQNTEAFF
TRBV5-5	NA	TRBJ1-2	NA	TGTGCCAGCAGCCTTGGACGCGACTATGGCTACACCTTC	CASSLGRDYGYTF
TRBV4-3	NA	TRBJ2-7	TRBD1	TGCGCCAGCAGCCAACCGGGACAGGGGATTTACGAGCAGTACTTC	CASSQPGQGIYEQYF
TRBV15	NA	TRBJ1-5	NA	TGTGCCACCAGCAGAGATCCTGGGGGCTATCAGCCCCAGCATTTT	CATSRDPGGYQPQHF
TRBV6-5	NA	TRBJ2-3	TRBD2	TGTGCCAGCAGTTTGGCTAGCGGGAGCGGCACAGATACGCAGTATTTT	CASSLASGSGTDTQYF
TRBV6-5	NA	TRBJ1-5	NA	TGTGCCAGCAGTTACAGGGGCAGGAATCAGCCCCAGCATTTT	CASSYRGRNQPQHF
TRBV4-1	NA	TRBJ2-5	NA	TGCGCCAGCAGCCAAGATCGTTGGCGAGAGACCCAGTACTTC	CASSQDRWRETQYF
TRBV5-6	NA	TRBJ2-7	NA	TGTGCCAGCAGCTCACCGACTAGGACAATGCATTACGAGCAGTACTTC	CASSSPTRTMHYEQYF
TRBV2	NA	TRBJ1-2	NA	TGTGCCAGCAGTGAGTCCCGGAACGAGTTGGGCTACACCTTC	CASSESRNELGYTF
TRBV2	NA	TRBJ2-5	NA	TGTGCCAGCAGTGAAGCGGGACTCTTTCAGACCCAGTACTTC	CASSEAGLFQTQYF
TRBV7-9	NA	TRBJ1-4	NA	TGTGCCAGCAGCTTAGCCGGGGAGGAGAATGAAAAACTGTTTTTT	CASSLAGEENEKLFF
TRBV30	NA	TRBJ2-5	NA	TGTGCCTGGAGCCCCGGGGCGCAGGAGACCCAGTACTTC	CAWSPGAQETQYF
TRBV6-4	NA	TRBJ2-7	TRBD2	TGTGCCAGCAGTGGGCCTTGGGGGGGGTCCTACGAGCAGTACTTC	CASSGPWGGSYEQYF
TRBV6-1	NA	TRBJ1-3	TRBD1	TGTGCCAGCAGTGAGGACAGGGGAAACACCATATATTTT	CASSEDRGNTIYF
TRBV6-1	few	TRBJ2-2	NA	TGTGCCAGCAGTGGGGCTCGGCACGGGGAGCTGTTTTTT	CASSGARHGELFF
TRBV5-1	NA	TRBJ2-3	TRBD1	TGCGCCAGCAGTCGTGCCGGGACAGGGATCGATACGCAGTATTTT	CASSRAGTGIDTQYF
TRBV18	NA	TRBJ2-7	NA	TGTGCCAGCTCACCACCGACCGCGTACGAGCAGTACTTC	CASSPPTAYEQYF
TRBV5-1	NA	TRBJ1-1	TRBD1	TGCGCCAGCAGCCCCGGGCGGACAGGAGACACTGAAGCTTTCTTT	CASSPGRTGDTEAFF
TRBV5-1	once	TRBJ2-3	TRBD2	TGCGCCAGCAGCTCGACTAGCGGGACAACAGATACGCAGTATTTT	CASSSTSGTTDTQYF
TRBV6-6	once	TRBJ2-1	TRBD2	TGTGCCACGCGGACTAGCGGGAGCTCCTACAATGAGCAGTTCTTC	CATRTSGSSYNEQFF
TRBV9	NA	TRBJ2-2	TRBD1	TGTGCCAGCAGCGCCGGACAGGGGGGCACCGGGGAGCTGTTTTTT	CASSAGQGGTGELFF
TRBV5-1	NA	TRBJ2-7	NA	TGCGCCAGCAGCTTGGGAGGTGCCCCACGGGGCGAGCAGTACTTC	CASSLGGAPRGEQYF
TRBV5-1	NA	TRBJ1-2	NA	TGCGCCAGCAGCTTGGGGCAGGACAACTATGGCTACACCTTC	CASSLGQDNYGYTF
TRBV28	NA	TRBJ1-4	NA	TGTGCCAGCAGTTTTGGGGGAACCACTAATGAAAAACTGTTTTTT	CASSFGGTTNEKLFF
TRBV5-4	few	TRBJ2-6	NA	TGTGCCAGCAGCTTGGGTGACAGAGTCAACTCTGGGGCCAACGTCCTGACTTTC	CASSLGDRVNSGANVLTF
TRBV29-1	many	TRBJ2-7	TRBD1	TGCAGCGTTTACAGGGGCGAAAACGAGCAGTACTTC	CSVYRGENEQYF
TRBV6-5	NA	TRBJ1-2	NA	TGTGCCAGCAGTCGGTTACAGGGAGCCTATGGCTACACCTTC	CASSRLQGAYGYTF
TRBV5-1	NA	TRBJ2-7	NA	TGCGCCAGCAGCTTTGGAGCGGCCTCCTACGAGCAGTACTTC	CASSFGAASYEQYF
TRBV19	NA	TRBJ2-7	NA	TGTGCCAGTAGTATTGGCAGGACTTACGAGCAGTACTTC	CASSIGRTYEQYF
TRBV5-4	NA	TRBJ1-2	NA	TGTGCCAGCAGCTTGGATGATCTGGGTGGCTACACCTTC	CASSLDDLGGYTF
TRBV6-6	NA	TRBJ1-5	NA	TGTGCCAGCAGTTACGCAAATAGCAATCAGCCCCAGCATTTT	CASSYANSNQPQHF
TRBV6-1	once	TRBJ1-2	NA	TGTGCCGGGGATCCTTTGGGCTCTTCCACTGGCTACACCTTC	CAGDPLGSSTGYTF
TRBV9	NA	TRBJ2-3	TRBD2	TGTGCCAGCAGCGTAGGACTAGCGGGAGGGGGTTTGGATACGCAGTATTTT	CASSVGLAGGGLDTQYF
TRBV5-1	few	TRBJ1-1	NA	TGCGCCAGCAGCTCGGACAGTATGAACACTGAAGCTTTCTTT	CASSSDSMNTEAFF
TRBV7-9	many	TRBJ2-1	NA	TGTGCCAGCAGCTTAGCGGAGGGTAACTTCCGGAATGAGCAGTTCTTC	CASSLAEGNFRNEQFF
TRBV5-5	once	TRBJ1-2	NA	TGTGCCAGCAGCCTCTTCGGTGGCTACACCTTC	CASSLFGGYTF
TRBV19	NA	TRBJ2-6	NA	TGTGCCAGTAGTAGGGGGGACGGGGCCAACGTCCTGACTTTC	CASSRGDGANVLTF
TRBV18	NA	TRBJ1-1	TRBD1	TGTGCCAGCTCACCTGACAGGGAGGGCACTGAAGCTTTCTTT	CASSPDREGTEAFF
TRBV2	NA	TRBJ1-1	NA	TGTGCCATGGCGGGAGATATGAACACTGAAGCTTTCTTT	CAMAGDMNTEAFF
TRBV30	NA	TRBJ2-4	NA	TGTGCCTGGAGTGAAGAAAACATTCAGTACTTC	CAWSEENIQYF
TRBV7-3	NA	TRBJ2-2	NA	TGTGCCAGCAGCGAGATAAACACCGGGGAGCTGTTTTTT	CASSEINTGELFF
TRBV9	NA	TRBJ2-2	NA	TGTGCCAGCAGTCCTTTGGCCGAGGCCGGGGAGCTGTTTTTT	CASSPLAEAGELFF
TRBV19	NA	TRBJ2-1	NA	TGTGCCAGTAGCTCGGGATTCTCCCTCAACGGGGATGAGCAGTTCTTC	CASSSGFSLNGDEQFF
TRBV28	NA	TRBJ1-1	NA	TGTGCCAGCAGTTTAGGGGGGGGGCTTGAAGCTTTCTTT	CASSLGGGLEAFF
TRBV7-9	NA	TRBJ2-7	NA	TGTGCCAGCAGGGGTGACCTCTCCTACGAGCAGTACTTC	CASRGDLSYEQYF
TRBV7-2	NA	TRBJ2-7	NA	TGTGCCAGCAGCTCCCTTCGCGAGCAGTACTTC	CASSSLREQYF
TRBV7-9	NA	TRBJ2-5	TRBD2	TGTGCCAGCAGCTCTAGCGGGAGAGAGACCCAGTACTTC	CASSSSGRETQYF